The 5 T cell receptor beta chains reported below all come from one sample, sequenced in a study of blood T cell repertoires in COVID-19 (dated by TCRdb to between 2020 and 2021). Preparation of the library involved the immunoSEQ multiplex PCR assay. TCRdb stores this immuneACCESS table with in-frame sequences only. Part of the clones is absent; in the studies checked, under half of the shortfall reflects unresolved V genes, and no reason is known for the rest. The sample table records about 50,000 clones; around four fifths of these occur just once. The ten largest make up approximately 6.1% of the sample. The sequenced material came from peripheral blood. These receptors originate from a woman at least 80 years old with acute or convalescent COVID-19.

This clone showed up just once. The CDR3 sequence is CASSLNRVGDGYTF. CDR3 coding DNA: TGTGCCAGCAGCCTCAACAGGGTGGGGGATGGCTACACCTTC. The chain has TRBV7-8 and TRBJ1-2; tentative D call: TRBD1 (6 bases). Germline V gene lookup returns CDR1 SGHVS and CDR2 FQNEAQ. This CDR3 is 14 amino acids long. The V gene lost 5 bases and the J gene lost 6 bases, with 16 bases spanning the gap.

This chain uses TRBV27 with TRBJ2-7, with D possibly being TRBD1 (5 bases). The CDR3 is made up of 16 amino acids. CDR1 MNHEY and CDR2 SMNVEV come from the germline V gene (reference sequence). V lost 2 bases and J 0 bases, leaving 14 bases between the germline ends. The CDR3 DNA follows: TGTGCCAGCAGTTTAGAAGGGGCGCCAAGCTCCTACGAGCAGTACTTC. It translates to CASSLEGAPSSYEQYF.

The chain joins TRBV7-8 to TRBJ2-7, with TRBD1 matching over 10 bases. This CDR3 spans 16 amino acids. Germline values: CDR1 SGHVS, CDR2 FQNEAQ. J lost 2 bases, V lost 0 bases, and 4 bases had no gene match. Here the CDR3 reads CASSLAIGQGAYEQYF. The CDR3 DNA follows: TGTGCCAGCAGCTTAGCGATCGGACAGGGGGCCTACGAGCAGTACTTC.

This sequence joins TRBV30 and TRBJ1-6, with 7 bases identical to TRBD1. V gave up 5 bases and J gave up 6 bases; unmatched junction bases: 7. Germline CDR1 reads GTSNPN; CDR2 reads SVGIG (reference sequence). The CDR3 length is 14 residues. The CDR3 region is CAWDTGVGNSPLHF. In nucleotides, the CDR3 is TGTGCCTGGGACACAGGGGTCGGTAATTCACCCCTCCACTTT.

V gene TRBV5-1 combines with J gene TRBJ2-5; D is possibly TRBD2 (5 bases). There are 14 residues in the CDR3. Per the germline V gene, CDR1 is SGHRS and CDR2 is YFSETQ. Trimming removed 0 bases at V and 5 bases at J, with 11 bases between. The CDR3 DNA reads TGCGCCAGCAGCTTGGGGGCGGGTGGCGAGACCCAGTACTTC. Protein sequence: CASSLGAGGETQYF.